This T cell receptor beta chain was sequenced for a study of identical twins. The CDR3 has 14 residues. Trimming left V 3 bases short and J 5 bases short, with 13 bases between. CDR1 and CDR2 (germline): SEHNR, FQNEAQ (reference sequence). MiXCR, applied by TCRdb to the 5' RACE reads, yields one record per CDR3 protein. In the table there are about 220,000 distinct CDR3 sequences, less than 8% of which are singletons. These sequences were also reported in another study, on yellow fever vaccine responses in identical twins.

This TCR was sampled from a woman under 30 in good health. Sequencing was performed on memory (CD45RO+) T cells sorted from blood. The chain uses TRBV7-9 and TRBJ2-5; tentative D call: TRBD1 (5 bases). The CDR3 protein is CASSFQGLGETQYF. The CDR3 DNA is TGTGCCAGCAGCTTTCAGGGATTAGGCGAGACCCAGTACTTC.